What follows are 5 T cell receptor beta chains derived from one specimen sequenced in a study of blood T cell repertoires in COVID-19. Here immunoSEQ multiplex PCR was the method, and the copy in TCRdb shows in-frame clones only, minus some. The sample has about 170,000 clones; roughly 86% are singletons. The specimen was peripheral blood. Receptor source: a man in his sixties or seventies with acute or convalescent COVID-19.

The chain is built from TRBV5-4 and TRBJ2-4, with unresolved D. Germline CDR1 is SGHNT and CDR2 is YYREEE (reference sequence). This CDR3 is 13 amino acids long. V shed 0 bases and J shed 4 bases, with 5 bases lying between them. CDR3 sequence: CASSLAQKNIQYF. The CDR3 DNA is TGTGCCAGCAGCTTGGCACAGAAAAACATTCAGTACTTC.

This clone came up a few times. Other nucleotide sequences from this sample produce the same CDR3. The rearrangement joins TRBV5-3 to TRBJ2-2; D might be TRBD2 (6 bases). TRBV5-3 is identified as an open reading frame with a role that is uncertain. CDR3 length equals 14 residues. Trimming pared 4 bases from V and 1 base from J, leaving 8 bases between. CDR3 bases: TGTGCCAGAAGCCCCGGGGGGAACACCGGGGAGCTGTTTTTT. Translation gives CARSPGGNTGELFF.

The V call is TRBV19, the J call TRBJ2-7; 9 bases agree with TRBD1. J was trimmed by 5 bases and V by 8 bases; bases with no gene match: 7. Germline CDR1 and CDR2: LNHDA and SQIVND (reference sequence). The CDR3 covers 13 residues. Written as DNA, the CDR3 is TGTGCCAGTGGGAGGACAGGGGTCAACGAGCAGTACTTC. It encodes CASGRTGVNEQYF.

The CDR3 nucleotides are TGTGCCAGCCGGGGACTCCCCTCTGGGGCCAACGTCCTGACTTTC. Protein product: CASRGLPSGANVLTF. The rearrangement uses TRBV18 and TRBJ2-6; D is perhaps TRBD2 (6 bases). The CDR3 has 15 residues. Germline assignment: CDR1 KGHSH and CDR2 LQKENI. The germline V and J ends were trimmed by 8 bases and 0 bases, with 11 bases remaining between them.

The rearrangement uses TRBV3-1 (or the pseudogene TRBV3-2) and TRBJ1-1, with D maybe TRBD1 (5 bases). Germline CDR1 reads LGHDT; CDR2 reads YNNKEL (reference sequence). Trimming stripped 1 base from V and 4 bases from J, with 10 bases between. This CDR3 region has 14 residues. In nucleotides, the CDR3 is TGTGCCAGCAGCCAAGGGCAGGGTGGCACTGAAGCTTTCTTT. It yields the protein CASSQGQGGTEAFF.